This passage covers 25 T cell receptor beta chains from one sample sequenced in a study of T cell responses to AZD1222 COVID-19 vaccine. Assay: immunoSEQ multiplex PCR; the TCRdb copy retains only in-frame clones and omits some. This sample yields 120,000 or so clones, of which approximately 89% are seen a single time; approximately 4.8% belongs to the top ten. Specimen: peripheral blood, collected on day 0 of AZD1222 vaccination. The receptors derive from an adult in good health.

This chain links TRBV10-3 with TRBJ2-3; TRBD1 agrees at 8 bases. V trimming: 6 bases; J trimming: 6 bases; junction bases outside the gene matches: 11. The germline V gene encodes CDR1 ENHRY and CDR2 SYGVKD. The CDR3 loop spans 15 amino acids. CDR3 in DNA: TGTGCCATCAGCGAGACAGGGGCAGGTACGGATACGCAGTATTTT. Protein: CAISETGAGTDTQYF.

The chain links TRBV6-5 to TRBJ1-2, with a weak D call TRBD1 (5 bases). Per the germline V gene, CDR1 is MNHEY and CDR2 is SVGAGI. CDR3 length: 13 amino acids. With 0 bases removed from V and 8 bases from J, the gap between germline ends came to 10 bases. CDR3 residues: CASSYSGGSGYTF. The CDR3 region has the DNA TGTGCCAGCAGTTACTCTGGGGGTTCGGGCTACACCTTC.

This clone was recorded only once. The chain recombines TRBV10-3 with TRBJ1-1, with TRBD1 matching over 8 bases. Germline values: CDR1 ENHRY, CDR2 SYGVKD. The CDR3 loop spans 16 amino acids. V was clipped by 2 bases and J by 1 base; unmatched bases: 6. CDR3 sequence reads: CAISETGQGWNTEAFF. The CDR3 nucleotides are TGTGCCATCAGTGAGACTGGACAGGGCTGGAACACTGAAGCTTTCTTT.

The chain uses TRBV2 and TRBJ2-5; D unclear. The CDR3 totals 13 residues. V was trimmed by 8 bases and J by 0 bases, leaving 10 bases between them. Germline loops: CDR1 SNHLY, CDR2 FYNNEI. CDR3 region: CASPSGNQETQYF. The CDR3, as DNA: TGTGCCAGCCCCTCGGGTAACCAAGAGACCCAGTACTTC.

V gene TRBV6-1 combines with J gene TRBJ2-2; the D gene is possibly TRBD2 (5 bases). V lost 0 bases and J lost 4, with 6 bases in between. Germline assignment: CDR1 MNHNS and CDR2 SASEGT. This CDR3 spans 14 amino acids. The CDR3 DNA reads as TGTGCCAGCAGTGAAGCTGGGAGCACCGGGGAGCTGTTTTTT. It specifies CASSEAGSTGELFF.

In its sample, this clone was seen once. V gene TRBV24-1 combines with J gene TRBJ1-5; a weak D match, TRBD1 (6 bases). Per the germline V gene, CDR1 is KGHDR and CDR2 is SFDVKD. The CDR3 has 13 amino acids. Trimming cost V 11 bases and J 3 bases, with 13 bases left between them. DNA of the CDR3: TGTGCCATAAGACAGGACGACAATCAGCCCCAGCATTTT. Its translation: CAIRQDDNQPQHF.

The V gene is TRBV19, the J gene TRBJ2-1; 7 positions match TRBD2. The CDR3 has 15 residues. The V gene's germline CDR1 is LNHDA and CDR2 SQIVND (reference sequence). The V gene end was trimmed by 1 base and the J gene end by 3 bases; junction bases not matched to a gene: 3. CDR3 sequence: CASSIGREHYNEQFF. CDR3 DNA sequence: TGTGCCAGTAGTATAGGGCGGGAGCACTACAATGAGCAGTTCTTC.

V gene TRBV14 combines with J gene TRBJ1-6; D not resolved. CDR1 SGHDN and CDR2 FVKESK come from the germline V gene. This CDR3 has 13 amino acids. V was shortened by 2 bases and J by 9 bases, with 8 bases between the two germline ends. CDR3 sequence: CASSQNWVSPLHF. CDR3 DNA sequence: TGTGCCAGCAGCCAAAACTGGGTTTCACCCCTCCACTTT.

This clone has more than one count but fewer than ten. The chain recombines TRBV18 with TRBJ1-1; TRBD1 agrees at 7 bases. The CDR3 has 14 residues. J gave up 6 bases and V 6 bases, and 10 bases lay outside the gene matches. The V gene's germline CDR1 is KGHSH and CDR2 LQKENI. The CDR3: CASSQTGTRAEAFF. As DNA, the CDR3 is TGTGCCAGCTCGCAGACAGGGACTAGAGCTGAAGCTTTCTTT.

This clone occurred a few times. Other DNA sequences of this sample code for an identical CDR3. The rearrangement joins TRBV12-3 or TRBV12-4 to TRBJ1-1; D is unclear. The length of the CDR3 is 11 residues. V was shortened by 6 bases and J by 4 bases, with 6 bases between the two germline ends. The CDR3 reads CASSLATEAFF. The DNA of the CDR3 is TGTGCCAGCAGCCTCGCCACTGAAGCTTTCTTT.

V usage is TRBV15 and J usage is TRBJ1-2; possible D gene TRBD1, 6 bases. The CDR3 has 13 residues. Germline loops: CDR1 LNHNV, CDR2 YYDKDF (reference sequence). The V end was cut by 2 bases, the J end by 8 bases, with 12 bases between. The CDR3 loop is CATSRNRVEGYTF. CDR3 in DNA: TGTGCCACCAGCAGAAACAGGGTTGAGGGCTACACCTTC. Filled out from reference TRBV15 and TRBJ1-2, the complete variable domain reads DAMVIQNPRYQVTQFGKPVTLSCSQTLNHNVMYWYQQKSSQAPKLLFHYYDKDFNNEADTPDNFQSRRPNTSFCFLDIRSPGLGDTAMYLCATSRNRVEGYTFGSGTRLTVV.

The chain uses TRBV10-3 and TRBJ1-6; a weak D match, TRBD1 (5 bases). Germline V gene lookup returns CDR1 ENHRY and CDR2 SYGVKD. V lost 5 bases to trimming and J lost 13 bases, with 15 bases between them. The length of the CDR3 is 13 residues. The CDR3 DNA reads TGTGCCATCAGTCCGGGGGGGTCTGGGCCCCTCCACTTT. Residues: CAISPGGSGPLHF.

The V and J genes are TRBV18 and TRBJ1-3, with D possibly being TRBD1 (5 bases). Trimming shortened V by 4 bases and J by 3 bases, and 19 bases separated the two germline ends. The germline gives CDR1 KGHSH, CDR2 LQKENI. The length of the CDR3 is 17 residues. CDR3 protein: CASSRSRGVVNGNTIYF. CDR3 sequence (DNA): TGTGCCAGCTCACGCAGCCGGGGGGTCGTTAATGGAAACACCATATATTTT.

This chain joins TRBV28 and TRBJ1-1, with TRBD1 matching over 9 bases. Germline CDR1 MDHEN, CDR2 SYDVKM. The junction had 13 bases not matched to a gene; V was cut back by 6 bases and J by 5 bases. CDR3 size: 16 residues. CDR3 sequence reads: CASSLGTGFLWTEAFF. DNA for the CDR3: TGTGCCAGCAGCCTTGGGACAGGGTTCTTGTGGACTGAAGCTTTCTTT.

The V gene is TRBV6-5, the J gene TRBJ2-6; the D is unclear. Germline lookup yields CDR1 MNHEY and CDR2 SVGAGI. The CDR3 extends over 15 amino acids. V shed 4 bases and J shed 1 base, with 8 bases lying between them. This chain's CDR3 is CASSLPGSGANVLTF. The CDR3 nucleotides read TGTGCCAGCAGTTTACCCGGTTCTGGGGCCAACGTCCTGACTTTC.

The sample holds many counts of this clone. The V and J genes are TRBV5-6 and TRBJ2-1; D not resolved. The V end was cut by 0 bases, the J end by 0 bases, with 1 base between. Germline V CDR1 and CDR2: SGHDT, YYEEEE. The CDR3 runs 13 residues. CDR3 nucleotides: TGTGCCAGCAGCTTGGCCTCCTACAATGAGCAGTTCTTC. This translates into CASSLASYNEQFF.

The CDR3 DNA sequence: TGTGCCAGTAGTATAGAGACAGTTATCAATCAGCCCCAGCATTTT. Translation: CASSIETVINQPQHF. The V call is TRBV19, the J call TRBJ1-5; the D gene is possibly TRBD1 (5 bases). This CDR3 region has 15 residues. The V end was cut by 0 bases, the J end by 3 bases, with 9 bases between. Germline V gene lookup returns CDR1 LNHDA and CDR2 SQIVND (reference sequence).

This CDR3 is CASSPRLAGTDTQYF. The DNA for the CDR3 is TGTGCCAGCTCACCCCGACTAGCGGGCACAGATACGCAGTATTTT. The chain carries TRBV18 and TRBJ2-3; 9 bases line up with TRBD2. Germline-derived CDR1 and CDR2 are KGHSH and LQKENI. This CDR3 region has 15 residues. After removal of 3 bases from V and 1 base from J, the junction contained 2 bases not matched to a gene.

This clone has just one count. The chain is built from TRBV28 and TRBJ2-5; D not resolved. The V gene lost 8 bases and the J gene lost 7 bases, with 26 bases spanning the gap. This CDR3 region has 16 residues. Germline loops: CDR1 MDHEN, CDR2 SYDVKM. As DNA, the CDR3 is TGTGCCAGCCGTTCGCAAGGGCCCTCCCTAAGTGGGACCCAGTACTTC. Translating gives CASRSQGPSLSGTQYF.

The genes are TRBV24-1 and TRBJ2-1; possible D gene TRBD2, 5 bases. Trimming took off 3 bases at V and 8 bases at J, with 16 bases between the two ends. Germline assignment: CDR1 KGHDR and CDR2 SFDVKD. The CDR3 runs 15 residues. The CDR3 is CATSDPRGRSDEQFF. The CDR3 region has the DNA TGTGCCACCAGTGATCCCCGCGGGCGGTCGGATGAGCAGTTCTTC.

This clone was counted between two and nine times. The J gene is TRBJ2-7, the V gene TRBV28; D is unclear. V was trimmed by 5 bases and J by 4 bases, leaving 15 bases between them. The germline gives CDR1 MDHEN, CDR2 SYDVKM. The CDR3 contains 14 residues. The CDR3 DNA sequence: TGTGCCAGCAGTCCCCTCTTCCCCCTTTACGAGCAGTACTTC. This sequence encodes CASSPLFPLYEQYF. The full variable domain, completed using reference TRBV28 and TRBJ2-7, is DVKVTQSSRYLVKRTGEKVFLECVQDMDHENMFWYRQDPGLGLRLIYFSYDVKMKEKGDIPEGYSVSREKKERFSLILESASTNQTSMYLCASSPLFPLYEQYFGPGTRLTVT.

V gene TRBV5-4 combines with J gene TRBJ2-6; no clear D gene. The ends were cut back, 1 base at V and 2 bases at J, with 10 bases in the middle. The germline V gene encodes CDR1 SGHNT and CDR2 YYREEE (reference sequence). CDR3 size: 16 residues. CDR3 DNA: TGTGCCAGCAGCTTGTTTCGGGCAGCTGGGGCCAACGTCCTGACTTTC. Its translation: CASSLFRAAGANVLTF.

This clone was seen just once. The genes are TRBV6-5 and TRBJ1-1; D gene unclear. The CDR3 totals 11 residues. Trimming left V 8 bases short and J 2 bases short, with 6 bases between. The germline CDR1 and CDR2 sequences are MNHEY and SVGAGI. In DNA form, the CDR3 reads TGTGCCAGCCCCCTAAACACTGAAGCTTTCTTT. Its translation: CASPLNTEAFF.

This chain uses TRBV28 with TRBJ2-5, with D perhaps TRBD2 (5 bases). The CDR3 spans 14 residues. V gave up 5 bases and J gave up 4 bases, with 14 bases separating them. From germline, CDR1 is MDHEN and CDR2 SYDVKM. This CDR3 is CASSPRWAGETQYF. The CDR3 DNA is TGTGCCAGCAGTCCCCGGTGGGCGGGAGAGACCCAGTACTTC.

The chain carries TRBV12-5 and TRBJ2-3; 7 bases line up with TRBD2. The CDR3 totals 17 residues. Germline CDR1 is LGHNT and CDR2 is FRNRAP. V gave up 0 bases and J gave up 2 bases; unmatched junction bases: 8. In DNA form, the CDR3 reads TGTGCTAGTGGTTTGGTTACGAGGACTAGTTCCACAGATACGCAGTATTTT. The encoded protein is CASGLVTRTSSTDTQYF.